This TCR beta chain was retrieved from a study of blood T cell repertoires in COVID-19 (dated by TCRdb to 2019 to 2021). The study in broad terms: Samples covering the acute and convalescent phases of COVID-19 were provided by collaborators in the United States, Italy and Spain. The material from the prospective study consisted of cDNA or gDNA derived from T cells, B-cell-depleted T cells, or PBMCs. Deeply sampled blood TCRbeta repertoires from subjects exposed to, actively infected with, or recovered from COVID-19 were included in the dataset. The repertoires were released in a freely available public database meant as a resource for research on the immune response to SARS-CoV-2. Samples were obtained from the ongoing ImmuneRACE study (first 160 participants) and from 1,000 to 1,500 subjects provided by 6 global collaborators. Sample metadata almost always included a de-identified subject ID, COVID-19 status, age in years and sex. Where available, HLA class I and class II types were taken from metadata supplied by the sample provider and were not determined by assay-based typing. Beyond this particular receptor, the publication reports: Clinical and demographic metadata were provided uncurated, with the amount varying by source and participant.

The immunoSEQ Assay, a bias-controlled multiplex PCR, was used to amplify TCRbeta CDR3 regions from genomic DNA. For the original study's pipeline: The number of nucleated cells in each sample was estimated from the amplification of reference gene primers within the assay. To quantify the absolute abundance of each unique TCRbeta CDR3 rearrangement, sequence reads were collapsed and filtered. For each sample, productive Simpson clonality was calculated as the square root of Simpson's diversity index across productive rearrangements. Imported from immuneACCESS, the table was reduced by TCRdb to in-frame sequences with V and J called. These copies leave out some clones; in studies compared against another copy, an unresolved V gene accounts for under half, and the cause of the remainder is not known. V and J calls and clone size are those listed in that table; D and trimming were worked out from the DNA. This sample has 90,000 to 100,000 clones in its table, and 90% of those were observed once. The ten largest account for 4.5% to 5.5% of the sample.

This clone showed up just once. The target of this receptor is not known. Within one base of it there is no much larger clone, and no base qualities were kept. Whole blood was collected in K2EDTA tubes by collaborating institutions according to the institutions' own protocols. For TCRbeta analysis, collaborators shipped samples as frozen whole blood, isolated PBMCs, or DNA extracted from either of those sample types. The junction shows trimming of 0 bases on V and 5 bases on J, and the gene matches do not reach 3 bases of it. Taken from the germline V gene, the CDR1 and CDR2 loops are MNHEY and SVGAGI. The CDR3 spans 15 residues, from the cysteine through the phenylalanine. The read is trimmed to its CDR3 DNA, 45 bases read in frame from base 1.

Material for sequencing was peripheral blood. The TCR comes from a man over 45 with acute or convalescent COVID-19. The chain is made from TRBV6-5 and TRBJ1-5, and TRBD1 aligns with 8 junction nucleotides. The CDR3 has the sequence CASSYSRTGHQPQHF. The DNA reads TGTGCCAGCAGTTACTCCCGGACAGGGCATCAGCCCCAGCATTTT.